Described below is a single TCR beta chain sequence and its context. This record comes from a study of blood T cell repertoires in COVID-19. Turning to the study itself: Acute and convalescent COVID-19 samples came from the United States, Italy and Spain.

With 2 bases removed from V and 2 bases from J, the gap between germline ends came to 13 bases. Germline values: CDR1 SGHAT, CDR2 FQNNGV. The CDR3 spans 16 residues. Sequencing used immunoSEQ multiplex PCR; TCRdb keeps in-frame clones, though not all of them. The data show about 280,000 clones, approximately 90% seen once. The sequence derives from a woman in her sixties in a cohort exposed to, infected with or recovered from COVID-19 (not recorded which). The sample comprised PBMCs or T cells enriched from blood (not recorded which). V usage is TRBV11-2 and J usage is TRBJ1-3; D remains unclear. In DNA, the CDR3 is TGTGCCAGCAGCTTAAACCCACAAGCGACTGGAAACACCATATATTTT. Translated, it gives CASSLNPQATGNTIYF. The entire variable domain, with the rest obtained from reference TRBV11-2 and TRBJ1-3, is as follows: EAGVAQSPRYKIIEKRQSVAFWCNPISGHATLYWYQQILGQGPKLLIQFQNNGVVDDSQLPKDRFSAERLKGVDSTLKIQPAKLEDSAVYLCASSLNPQATGNTIYFGEGSWLTVV.